These 15 T cell receptor beta chains were sequenced from one sample in a study of identical twins. TCRdb recomputed calls from the 5' RACE reads with MiXCR, one row per CDR3 protein. The sample has 1.5 million to 2 million distinct CDR3 sequences; 25% to 35% are singletons. The specimen sequenced was cord blood. The receptors here all came from a newborn girl in good health.

The CDR3 loop reads CASRQTDSLTSGSTDTQYF. CDR3 bases: TGTGCCAGCAGACAAACCGATAGCCTGACTAGCGGCAGCACAGATACGCAGTATTTT. This chain joins TRBV28 and TRBJ2-3; 9 bases match TRBD2. Losses at the gene ends were 6 bases for V and 0 bases for J; bases not matched to a gene: 16. Germline-derived CDR1 and CDR2 are MDHEN and SYDVKM. The CDR3 consists of 19 residues.

The genes are TRBV20-1 and TRBJ1-4; tentatively, D is TRBD1 (6 bases). Germline V gene sequence: CDR1 DFQATT, CDR2 SNEGSKA (reference sequence). The CDR3 loop spans 15 amino acids. The V and J ends lost 0 bases and 7 bases respectively, with 15 bases between them. For the CDR3, the DNA is TGCAGTGCTAGAGACCCGCAGGGGAGGAGTGAAAAACTGTTTTTT. Protein product: CSARDPQGRSEKLFF.

This clonotype was counted between two and nine times. The chain recombines TRBV5-1 with TRBJ2-5; D gene unclear. CDR1 and CDR2 (germline): SGHRS, YFSETQ. V dropped 4 bases and J dropped 2 bases, with 15 bases sitting between them. The CDR3 contains 15 residues. As DNA, the CDR3 is TGCGCCAGCAGCCCGCGAAGCGCGTCGCAAGAGACCCAGTACTTC. It yields the protein CASSPRSASQETQYF.

J is TRBJ1-1 and V is TRBV9, with D perhaps TRBD1 (5 bases). Germline V gene data show CDR1 as SGDLS and CDR2 as YYNGEE. Trimming took 0 bases from V and 3 from J, leaving 12 bases between them. This CDR3 is built from 15 residues. CDR3 bases: TGTGCCAGCAGCGTAGATAACAGGATGTACACTGAAGCTTTCTTT. It yields the protein CASSVDNRMYTEAFF. Based on the CDR3 plus reference TRBV9 and TRBJ1-1, the full variable domain is DSGVTQTPKHLITATGQRVTLRCSPRSGDLSVYWYQQSLDQGLQFLIQYYNGEERAKGNILERFSAQQFPDLHSELNLSSLELGDSALYFCASSVDNRMYTEAFFGQGTRLTVV.

The chain uses TRBV5-1 and TRBJ2-1, with D perhaps assigned TRBD1 or TRBD2 (5 bases each). The J call may not be correct, given that the DNA end is closer to TRBJ2-7. Germline assignment: CDR1 SGHRS and CDR2 YFSETQ. The CDR3 has 16 amino acids. The CDR3: CASSSPRDRSYNEQYF. The CDR3 coding sequence is TGCGCCAGCAGCTCTCCCCGGGACCGTTCCTACAATGAGCAGTACTTC.

This clonotype came up a few times. This chain's CDR3 is CASSQRQALSDTQYF. CDR3 in DNA: TGTGCCAGCAGTCAAAGACAGGCCCTCTCAGATACGCAGTATTTT. The chain couples TRBV27 to TRBJ2-3; maybe TRBD1 (6 bases). V was cut by 5 bases and J by 4 bases, with 16 bases left in between. There are 15 residues in the CDR3. Germline V gene sequence: CDR1 MNHEY, CDR2 SMNVEV (reference sequence).

This clonotype came up a few times. This chain uses TRBV4-2 with TRBJ2-1; 11 bases match TRBD1. This CDR3 region has 16 residues. Losses at the gene ends were 2 bases for V and 5 bases for J; bases not matched to a gene: 5. Germline V CDR1 and CDR2: LGHNA, YNFKEQ. CDR3 loop: CASSQNRDRGDNEQFF. The CDR3 DNA reads as TGTGCCAGCAGCCAAAACCGGGACAGGGGGGACAATGAGCAGTTCTTC.

This sequence joins TRBV6-6 and TRBJ1-1; D ambiguous. Trimming shortened V by 0 bases and J by 1 base, and 12 bases separated the two germline ends. Germline loops: CDR1 MNHNY, CDR2 SVGAGI (reference sequence). The CDR3 length is 16 residues. CDR3 sequence reads: CASSYSIGPGNTEAFF. For the CDR3, the DNA is TGTGCCAGCAGTTACTCGATCGGTCCAGGGAACACTGAAGCTTTCTTT.

The chain joins TRBV5-1 to TRBJ1-1; D is unclear. The length of the CDR3 is 15 residues. The V end lost 4 bases, the J end lost 4 bases, and 17 bases lay between the germline ends. Germline lookup yields CDR1 SGHRS and CDR2 YFSETQ. The DNA of the CDR3 is TGCGCCAGCAGCCCGGAACCCGCCCGGGTCACTGAAGCTTTCTTT. Protein product: CASSPEPARVTEAFF.

This clonotype has a handful of counts. The chain recombines TRBV11-2 with TRBJ2-1; TRBD2 aligns across 11 bases. The length of the CDR3 is 20 residues. Looked up from germline, CDR1 is SGHAT and CDR2 is FQNNGV. Trimming at V came to 1 base and at J to 6 bases, leaving 17 bases not matched to a gene. CDR3 DNA: TGTGCCAGCAGCTTAGCCGGGACTAGCGGAAACTTGGGCCTTTTCAATGAGCAGTTCTTC. It encodes CASSLAGTSGNLGLFNEQFF.

For this clonotype: Given a much more abundant clone one base away, this may be a read error. The rearrangement uses TRBV5-1 and TRBJ2-7; D unclear. The CDR3 spans 13 residues. Germline V gives CDR1 SGHRS, CDR2 YFSETQ. Trimming cost V 1 base and J 2 bases, with 7 bases left between them. The DNA for the CDR3 is TGCGCCAGCAGCTTGCACAGCCCCTACGAGCAGTACTTC. Its translation: CASSLHSPYEQYF.

The sample holds a few counts of this clonotype. V and J are TRBV18 and TRBJ2-1, with TRBD1 matching over 8 bases. V dropped 2 bases and J dropped 5; count of bases not matched to a gene: 8. Looked up from germline, CDR1 is KGHSH and CDR2 is LQKENI. There are 16 residues in the CDR3. Here the CDR3 DNA reads TGTGCCAGCTCACCATCTCAGGGACAGGTGAACAATGAGCAGTTCTTC. Protein: CASSPSQGQVNNEQFF.

V usage is TRBV6-5 and J usage is TRBJ2-3, with D possibly being TRBD2 (5 bases). The CDR3 extends over 14 amino acids. Trimming left V 5 bases short and J 1 base short, with 10 bases between. CDR1 MNHEY and CDR2 SVGAGI come from the germline V gene. The CDR3, as DNA: TGTGCCAGCAGTCGCGGACTCCGCACAGATACGCAGTATTTT. Translated, it gives CASSRGLRTDTQYF.

V gene TRBV5-1 combines with J gene TRBJ2-1, with 9 bases matching TRBD2. This CDR3 region has 15 residues. Germline CDR1 is SGHRS and CDR2 is YFSETQ. Unmatched junction bases numbered 5, after V lost 2 bases and J lost 5 bases. CDR3 bases: TGCGCCAGCAGCTTTAGCGGGAGAGGGGACAATGAGCAGTTCTTC. Encoded protein: CASSFSGRGDNEQFF.

This clonotype was detected only once. This sequence joins TRBV5-1 and TRBJ2-4, with TRBD2 identical over 8 bases. The last part of the DNA fits TRBJ2-7 better; the J call may be wrong. Germline V gene data show CDR1 as SGHRS and CDR2 as YFSETQ. CDR3 size: 15 residues. The CDR3 is CASSRGTSAPYEQYF. The CDR3 region has the DNA TGCGCCAGCAGCCGTGGGACTAGTGCTCCCTACGAGCAGTACTTC.